This record looks at one T cell receptor beta chain sequence and its context. The antigen remains undetermined. With a much larger clone just one base away, this may be a read error. The data belong to a study of shared clonotypes between healthy human individuals. Broader study findings: Few donors restricted represented genetic and exposure-history diversity.

Donors were healthy HIV-negative adults without recently reported acute infections or vaccinations. Unsorted samples relied on tens of millions of PBMCs, which served as the source of genomic DNA. DNA input for the unsorted PBMC replicate PCRs was around 300 ng, tens of thousands of T cell genomes. Repertoires were generated with immunoSEQ multiplex PCR, while TCRdb's copy carries only in-frame clones and drops some. The data contain 450,000 or so clones, roughly four fifths of them seen just once; the ten biggest clones take up 9.5% to 15%. Input material: PBMCs. This TCR came from a woman in her 40s in good health. Some clones in this sample may be carry-over from other donors' samples.

CDR3 sequence reads: CASSPNTGELFF. The DNA of the CDR3 is TGTGCCAGCAGCCCCAACACCGGGGAGCTGTTTTTT. The gene calls are TRBV7-3 and TRBJ2-2; the D is unclear. Germline CDR1 reads SGHTA; CDR2 reads FQGTGA. This CDR3 contains 12 residues. V dropped 5 bases and J dropped 2 bases, with 3 bases sitting between them.